This entry lists 5 T cell receptor beta chains sequenced from one sample in a study of blood T cell repertoires in COVID-19. The repertoire was sequenced with immunoSEQ multiplex PCR; TCRdb's copy has only in-frame clones and lacks some. The repertoire holds tens of thousands of clones, less than 95% seen once, with around 2.9% in the top ten. The specimen was peripheral blood. The receptors come from a man in his sixties or seventies with acute or convalescent COVID-19.

V and J are TRBV30 and TRBJ2-2; 13 bases are a match to TRBD2. CDR1 and CDR2 from the germline V gene are GTSNPN and SVGIG (reference sequence). The ends lost 7 bases at V and 7 bases at J; junction bases unmatched: 6. This CDR3 has 14 residues. CDR3: CASGTSGAYGELFF. The CDR3 region has the DNA TGTGCCTCCGGGACTAGCGGGGCATACGGGGAGCTGTTTTTT.

The rearrangement uses TRBV7-2 and TRBJ2-2, with unresolved D. Germline-derived CDR1 and CDR2 are SGHTA and FQGNSA. This CDR3 spans 16 amino acids. The V and J ends lost 7 bases and 4 bases respectively, with 19 bases between them. DNA of the CDR3: TGTGCCAGCACCCCCCTGGTTAGCCCGGGCACCGGGGAGCTGTTTTTT. Protein: CASTPLVSPGTGELFF.

V and J are TRBV28 and TRBJ2-7; weak D call: TRBD1 (6 bases). V lost 8 bases, J lost 0 bases, and 14 bases lay in between. Germline CDR1 reads MDHEN; CDR2 reads SYDVKM. CDR3 size: 14 residues. CDR3: CASSRGPSSYEQYF. In DNA form, the CDR3 reads TGTGCCAGCTCCAGGGGACCTAGCTCCTACGAGCAGTACTTC.

The chain employs TRBV19 and TRBJ2-1, with TRBD2 identical over 9 bases. CDR1 is LNHDA, CDR2 SQIVND, per germline (reference sequence). This CDR3 has 15 residues. Germline trimming cut 3 bases from V and 7 bases from J; bases unmatched to any gene: 7. CDR3 DNA: TGTGCCAGTAGTATGGGGCTAGCGGGAATAAATGAGCAGTTCTTC. Amino acids: CASSMGLAGINEQFF.

The chain has TRBV9 and TRBJ1-4; 7 nucleotides agree with TRBD1. J lost 8 bases, V lost 4 bases, and 11 bases had no gene match. Germline CDR1 is SGDLS and CDR2 is YYNGEE. CDR3 length equals 15 residues. For the CDR3, the DNA is TGTGCCAGCAGCCCCGGGACAGCCAGTGCAGAAAAACTGTTTTTT. Protein product: CASSPGTASAEKLFF.